A selection of T cell receptor beta chains follows, all from one sample in a study of Graves' ophthalmopathy and Graves' hyperthyroidism. MiXCR, run by TCRdb on the multiplex PCR reads, gives a single entry per CDR3 protein. This table holds 150,000 or so distinct CDR3 sequences, 39% found once. The sequencing input was peripheral blood. All receptors derive from a man younger than 40 with Graves' ophthalmopathy. Both conserved end residues are part of each CDR3. The D gene is left open where the match is weak. The size field is filled for only some rows; it gives once, few, many or a size class.

j_call d_call v_call clone_size cdr3_length cdr3_nt cdr3_aa
TRBJ2-5 - TRBV6-2/TRBV6-3 many 14 TGTGCCAGCAGTTACTCGGAGACGAAAGAGACCCAGTACTTC CASSYSETKETQYF
TRBJ1-2 TRBD1 TRBV20-1 - 14 TGCAGTGCTAGTCCTTCCGGGACAGGGCATGGCTACACCTTC CSASPSGTGHGYTF
TRBJ1-3 - TRBV4-3 many 13 TGCGCCAGCAGCCCAACTTCGGGAAACACCATATATTTT CASSPTSGNTIYF
TRBJ2-5 - TRBV6-1 - 16 TGTGCCAGCAGTAAGCCCCTGGGATTAGGGCAAGAGACCCAGTACTTC CASSKPLGLGQETQYF
TRBJ1-1 - TRBV7-8 few 16 TGTGCCAGCAGCCAAAGGGCGAGACCGCTGAACACTGAAGCTTTCTTT CASSQRARPLNTEAFF
TRBJ1-2 - TRBV7-2 - 13 TGTGCCAGCAGCCCGAAGGAGGGGAGCGGCTACACCTTC CASSPKEGSGYTF
TRBJ1-1 TRBD1 TRBV30 - 13 TGTGCCTGGAGTCGAGGGGGCGTGACTGAAGCTTTCTTT CAWSRGGVTEAFF
TRBJ2-2 TRBD1 TRBV28 many 17 TGTGCCAGCAGTCGGGACAGGGTTTTCCTGGACACCGGGGAGCTGTTTTTT CASSRDRVFLDTGELFF
TRBJ1-1 - TRBV12-3/TRBV12-4 - 13 TGTGCCAGCAGGAACAATGAGGGGACTGAAGCTTTCTTT CASRNNEGTEAFF
TRBJ1-1 - TRBV5-1 many 14 TGCGCCAGCAGGGACCGCCCGGGGGACACTGAAGCTTTCTTT CASRDRPGDTEAFF
TRBJ2-5 - TRBV20-1 once 13 TGCAGTGCTGGCACCGGGACCCCGGGGACCCAGTACTTC CSAGTGTPGTQYF
TRBJ1-1 TRBD1 TRBV20-1 - 13 TGCAGTGCTAGGGGCAGGGGGCACACTGAAGCTTTCTTT CSARGRGHTEAFF
TRBJ1-2 - TRBV19 many 15 TGTGCCAGTAGTACCTGGGGCAGGACTAACTATGGCTACACCTTC CASSTWGRTNYGYTF
TRBJ2-4 TRBD1 TRBV10-1 many 14 TGCGCCAGCAGTGAGCGGGACAGCAAAAACATTCAGTACTTC CASSERDSKNIQYF
TRBJ1-5 - TRBV5-1 - 15 TGCGCCAGCAGCTTTGAAGGGGGGCAAGGTCAGCCCCAGCATTTT CASSFEGGQGQPQHF
TRBJ1-5 - TRBV6-2/TRBV6-3 many 15 TGTGCCAGCAGGACGGACAGTGACGCTTTTCAGCCCCAGCATTTT CASRTDSDAFQPQHF
TRBJ2-7 TRBD2 TRBV6-2/TRBV6-3 - 15 TGTGCCAGCAGTTCCCCGGGACTAGGAATCGACGAGCAGTACTTC CASSSPGLGIDEQYF
TRBJ2-7 - TRBV6-2/TRBV6-3 - 15 TGTGCCAGCAGGATTACGGGTCGGGGCCACTACGAGCAGTACTTC CASRITGRGHYEQYF
TRBJ2-2 TRBD1 TRBV11-1 - 15 TGTGCCAGCAGCTTACTGACAGGGGGCACCGGGGAGCTGTTTTTT CASSLLTGGTGELFF
TRBJ2-7 TRBD2 TRBV6-4 many 16 TGTGCCAGCAGTGACCCCGGGACTAGCGGATCCTACGAGCAGTACTTC CASSDPGTSGSYEQYF
TRBJ2-7 - TRBV29-1 many 12 TGCAGCGTTGGATCCCCGCTGGGCGAGCAGTACTTC CSVGSPLGEQYF
TRBJ1-1 - TRBV28 many 15 TGTGCCAGCAGTTTGGTTAGGGTCCTGAACACTGAAGCTTTCTTT CASSLVRVLNTEAFF
TRBJ2-7 TRBD1 TRBV7-9 many 14 TGTGCCAGCAGCCCGGGACAGGGGCGATACGAGCAGTACTTC CASSPGQGRYEQYF
TRBJ2-6 TRBD1 TRBV19 many 16 TGTGCCAGTAGTGCGATTACAGGGGTTGGGGCCAACGTCCTGACTTTC CASSAITGVGANVLTF
TRBJ2-5 - TRBV28 many 14 TGTGCCAGCAGTTTCGTGGATAACCAAGAGACCCAGTACTTC CASSFVDNQETQYF
TRBJ2-7 - TRBV11-1 - 15 TGTGCCAGCAGCTTACGGACCCAGAGCTCCTACGAGCAGTACTTC CASSLRTQSSYEQYF
TRBJ1-5 - TRBV7-2 many 13 TGTGCCAGCAGCGTAGACCCGGGTCAGCCCCAGCATTTT CASSVDPGQPQHF
TRBJ1-1 - TRBV12-3/TRBV12-4 - 16 TGTGCCAGCAGTTCCTTACATTCCGGGGCATACACTGAAGCTTTCTTT CASSSLHSGAYTEAFF
TRBJ2-5 TRBD2 TRBV24-1 - 16 TGTGCCACCCCTCTGGAGGGACTAGCGGTTCAAGAGACCCAGTACTTC CATPLEGLAVQETQYF
TRBJ2-5 TRBD2 TRBV20-1 - 14 TGCAGTGCTAGGCAGGGAGGGTACCAAGAGACCCAGTACTTC CSARQGGYQETQYF
TRBJ2-5 TRBD1 TRBV12-5 few 18 TGTGCTAGTGGTTATACCCGGGACAGGGATCACCCGCCAGAGACCCAGTACTTC CASGYTRDRDHPPETQYF
TRBJ2-7 - TRBV24-1 many 13 TGTGCCACACAGGACGTTGTAGGGTACGAGCAGTACTTC CATQDVVGYEQYF
TRBJ1-5 TRBD1 TRBV27 many 16 TGTGCCAGCACTCCAACCGGGACAGGGGGTAGCCAGCCCCAGCATTTT CASTPTGTGGSQPQHF
TRBJ2-7 - TRBV6-1 - 14 TGTGCCAGCAGTGATGGGCTACTTCCCTACGAGCAGTACTTC CASSDGLLPYEQYF
TRBJ2-5 - TRBV30 - 14 TGTGCCTGGAGTCTCATAGCGCCACAAGAGACCCAGTACTTC CAWSLIAPQETQYF
TRBJ2-7 - TRBV27 - 14 TGTGCCAGCAGTCCCACCGGGGCCCCCCACGAGCAGTACTTC CASSPTGAPHEQYF
TRBJ1-1 - TRBV30 medium-sized 12 TGTGCCTGGAATAGACAGTTCACTGAAGCTTTCTTT CAWNRQFTEAFF
TRBJ2-7 TRBD1 TRBV28 many 13 TGTGCCAGCAGTTTTGGACAGGGAGACGAGCAGTACTTC CASSFGQGDEQYF
TRBJ1-1 - TRBV12-3/TRBV12-4 many 15 TGTGCCAGCAGTTTACGAGGAATTGGGAACACTGAAGCTTTCTTT CASSLRGIGNTEAFF
TRBJ1-5 - TRBV10-3 - 16 TGTGCCACCAGCACAAGGGGGGGCGGGAGCAATCAGCCCCAGCATTTT CATSTRGGGSNQPQHF
TRBJ2-7 - TRBV19 many 14 TGTGCCAGTAGTATAGTAGGTCAGAAGCTGGGGCAGTACTTC CASSIVGQKLGQYF
TRBJ1-6 TRBD1 TRBV7-2 - 15 TGTGCCAGCAGCCTATGGACAGGGAATGATTCACCCCTCCACTTT CASSLWTGNDSPLHF
TRBJ1-1 - TRBV28 - 14 TGTGCCAGCAGTTCGACGGGCGGCAGGGCTGAAGCTTTCTTT CASSSTGGRAEAFF
TRBJ2-7 TRBD2 TRBV19 - 16 TGTGCCAGTAGTTCCTACCGACTAGCGGGAGCGTCCGAGCAGTACTTC CASSSYRLAGASEQYF
TRBJ2-7 TRBD1 TRBV3-1 many 16 TGTGCCAGCAGCCCCCATCGGGACAGGGCATCCTACGAGCAGTACTTC CASSPHRDRASYEQYF
TRBJ2-5 TRBD1 TRBV6-1 - 14 TGTGCCAGCAGTGAGCCGGGACAGAGGGAGACCCAGTACTTC CASSEPGQRETQYF
TRBJ1-1 - TRBV5-1 many 14 TGCGCCAGCAGCTGGTCCCAGGGGAACACTGAAGCTTTCTTT CASSWSQGNTEAFF
TRBJ2-2 TRBD2 TRBV6-1 - 16 TGTGCCAGCACCGCCGGACTAGCGGCTAACACCGGGGAGCTGTTTTTT CASTAGLAANTGELFF
TRBJ2-5 TRBD2 TRBV27 - 15 TGTGCCAGCAGTTGGGGAGCGGGAGGCTTGGAGACCCAGTACTTC CASSWGAGGLETQYF
TRBJ2-5 TRBD1 TRBV18 many 14 TGTGCCAGCTCACCGAACAGGGGTGGTGAGACCCAGTACTTC CASSPNRGGETQYF
TRBJ2-2 TRBD1 TRBV6-1 - 16 TGTGCCAGCACTAAAGGCCCCGGGACAGGGGCTGGGGAGCTGTTTTTT CASTKGPGTGAGELFF
TRBJ1-1 TRBD1 TRBV7-3 - 13 TGTGCCAGCAGCCTTCAGGACAGGCTTGAAGCTTTCTTT CASSLQDRLEAFF
TRBJ2-7 - TRBV6-1 - 13 TGTGCCAGCAGGCTGCCGGGGAGCTACGAGCAGTACTTC CASRLPGSYEQYF
TRBJ2-5 - TRBV20-1 - 13 TGCAGTGCGGACGTGGGGGTCCTAGAGACCCAGTACTTC CSADVGVLETQYF
TRBJ1-2 TRBD1 TRBV20-1 - 13 TGCAGTGCTAGGACAGGGGCATCCTATGGCTACACCTTC CSARTGASYGYTF
TRBJ2-7 - TRBV11-2 - 14 TGTGCCAGCAGCCAACCGGGACGACACTACGAGCAGTACTTC CASSQPGRHYEQYF
TRBJ1-2 TRBD1 TRBV12-3/TRBV12-4 many 13 TGTGCCAGCAGTCTACAGGGGGCGCGTGGCTACACCTTC CASSLQGARGYTF
TRBJ1-1 - TRBV28 many 15 TGTGCCAGCAGTTTATTGGCAGACATGAACACTGAAGCTTTCTTT CASSLLADMNTEAFF
TRBJ1-3 TRBD1 TRBV6-1 many 13 TGTGCCAGCAATGGACAGGACGGGAACACCATATATTTT CASNGQDGNTIYF
TRBJ1-1 TRBD1 TRBV15 many 14 TGTGCCACCAGGAAGGGACAGACAAACACTGAAGCTTTCTTT CATRKGQTNTEAFF